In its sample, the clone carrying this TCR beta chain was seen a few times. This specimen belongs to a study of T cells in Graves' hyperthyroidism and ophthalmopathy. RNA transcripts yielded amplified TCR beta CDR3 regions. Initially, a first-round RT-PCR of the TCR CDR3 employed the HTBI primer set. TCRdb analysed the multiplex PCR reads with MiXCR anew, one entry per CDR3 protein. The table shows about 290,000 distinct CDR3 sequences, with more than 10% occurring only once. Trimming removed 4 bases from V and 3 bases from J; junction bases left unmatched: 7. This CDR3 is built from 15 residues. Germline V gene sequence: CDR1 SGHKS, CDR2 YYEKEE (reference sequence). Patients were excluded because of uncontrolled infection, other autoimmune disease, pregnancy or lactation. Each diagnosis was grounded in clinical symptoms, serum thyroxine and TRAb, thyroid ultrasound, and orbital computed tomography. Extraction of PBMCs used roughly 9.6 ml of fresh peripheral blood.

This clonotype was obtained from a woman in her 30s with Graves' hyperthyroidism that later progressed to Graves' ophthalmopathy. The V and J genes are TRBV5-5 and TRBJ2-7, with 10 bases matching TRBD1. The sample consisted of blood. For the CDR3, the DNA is TGTGCCAGCAGCCTACCGGACAGGGGGATCTACGAGCAGTACTTC. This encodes CASSLPDRGIYEQYF.